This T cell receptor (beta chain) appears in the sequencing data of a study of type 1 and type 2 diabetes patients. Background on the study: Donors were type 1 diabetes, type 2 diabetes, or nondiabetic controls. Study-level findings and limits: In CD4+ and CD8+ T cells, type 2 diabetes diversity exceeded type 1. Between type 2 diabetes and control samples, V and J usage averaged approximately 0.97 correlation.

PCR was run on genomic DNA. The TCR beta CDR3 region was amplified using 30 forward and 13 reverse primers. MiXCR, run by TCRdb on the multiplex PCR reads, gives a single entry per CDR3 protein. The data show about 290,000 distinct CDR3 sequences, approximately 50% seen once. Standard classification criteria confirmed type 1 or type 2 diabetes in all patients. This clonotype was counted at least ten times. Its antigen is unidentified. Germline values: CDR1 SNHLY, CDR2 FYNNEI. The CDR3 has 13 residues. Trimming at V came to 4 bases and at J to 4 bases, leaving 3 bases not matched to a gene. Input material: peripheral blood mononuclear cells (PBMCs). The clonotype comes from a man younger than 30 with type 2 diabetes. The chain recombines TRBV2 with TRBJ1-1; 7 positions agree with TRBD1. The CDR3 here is CASSGRGATEAFF. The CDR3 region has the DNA TGTGCCAGCAGTGGCAGGGGGGCCACTGAAGCTTTCTTT.